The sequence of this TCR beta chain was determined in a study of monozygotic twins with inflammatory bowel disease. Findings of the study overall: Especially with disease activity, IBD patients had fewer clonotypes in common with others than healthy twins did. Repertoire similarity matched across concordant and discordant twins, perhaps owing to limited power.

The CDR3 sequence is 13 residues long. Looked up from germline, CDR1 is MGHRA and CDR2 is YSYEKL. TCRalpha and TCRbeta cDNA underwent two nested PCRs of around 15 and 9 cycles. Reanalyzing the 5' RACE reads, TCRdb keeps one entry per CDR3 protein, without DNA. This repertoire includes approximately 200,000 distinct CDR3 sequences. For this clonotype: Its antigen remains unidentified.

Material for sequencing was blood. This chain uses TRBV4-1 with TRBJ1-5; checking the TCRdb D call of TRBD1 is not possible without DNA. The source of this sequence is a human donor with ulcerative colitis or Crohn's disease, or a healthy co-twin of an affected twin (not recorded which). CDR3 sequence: CASSQGVRESQHF.